The 16 T cell receptor beta chains reported below all come from one sample, sequenced in a study of T cells after yellow fever vaccination. MiXCR, run by TCRdb on the 5' RACE reads, gives a single entry per CDR3 protein. This sample has about 580,000 distinct CDR3 sequences, with roughly a sixth found just once. The starting material was PBMCs, obtained 4 to 6 days after the first yellow fever vaccination. The origin of the receptors is a man aged 18 to 30 who received the YFV17D yellow fever vaccine.

This clonotype was picked up a small number of times. The genes are TRBV27 and TRBJ2-3; tentatively, D is TRBD1 (5 bases). Per the germline V gene, CDR1 is MNHEY and CDR2 is SMNVEV (reference sequence). Trimming pared 0 bases from V and 7 bases from J, leaving 11 bases between. CDR3 size: 14 residues. The CDR3 DNA is TGTGCCAGCAGTTTATCTGCAGGGTCCCATACGCAGTATTTT. Its translation is CASSLSAGSHTQYF.

V gene TRBV28 combines with J gene TRBJ2-7; tentatively, D is TRBD2 (6 bases). The germline CDR1 and CDR2 sequences are MDHEN and SYDVKM. Between the trimmed V and J ends, which lost 1 base and 2 bases, there was a span of 15 bases. There are 16 residues in the CDR3. CDR3 amino acids: CASSLLSWRVTYEQYV. The CDR3 coding sequence is TGTGCCAGCAGTTTATTATCGTGGAGGGTTACCTACGAGCAGTACGTC.

The V and J genes are TRBV20-1 and TRBJ2-7, with D tentatively TRBD1 (6 bases). This CDR3 comprises 14 residues. V lost 4 bases, J lost 2 bases, and 15 bases lay in between. Germline lookup yields CDR1 DFQATT and CDR2 SNEGSKA (reference sequence). This CDR3 is CSATRPDRTYEQYF. CDR3 nucleotide sequence: TGCAGTGCTACCCGACCGGACAGAACCTACGAGCAGTACTTC.

This clonotype was detected only a few times. This chain's CDR3 is CASSHDGATGEMGNEQFF. The CDR3 nucleotides are TGCGCCAGCAGCCATGATGGGGCGACAGGGGAAATGGGGAATGAGCAGTTCTTC. The chain is built from TRBV5-1 and TRBJ2-1; TRBD1 matches at 8 bases. The trim removed 4 bases at V and 7 bases at J, leaving 19 bases unmatched. This CDR3 has 18 amino acids. The germline CDR1 and CDR2 sequences are SGHRS and YFSETQ.

The chain couples TRBV7-2 to TRBJ2-1; D is perhaps TRBD2 (6 bases). V lost 1 base and J lost 0, with 10 bases in between. The CDR3 covers 16 residues. Per germline, CDR1 SGHTA and CDR2 FQGNSA. The DNA for the CDR3 is TGTGCCAGCAGCTTAGGACTCGGGGGCTCCTACAATGAGCAGTTCTTC. It encodes CASSLGLGGSYNEQFF.

This clonotype came up a few times. This chain joins TRBV7-9 and TRBJ1-1; 8 nucleotides match TRBD1. The ends lost 0 bases at V and 6 bases at J; junction bases unmatched: 3. The CDR3 has 14 amino acids. Germline CDR1 is SEHNR and CDR2 is FQNEAQ (reference sequence). The CDR3 DNA sequence: TGTGCCAGCAGCTTAGCGATACAGGGGGCTGAAGCTTTCTTT. It yields the protein CASSLAIQGAEAFF.

This chain connects TRBV6-5 to TRBJ1-2; D gene uncertain. The CDR3 is 15 amino acids. Germline CDR1 and CDR2: MNHEY and SVGAGI. Trimming took off 2 bases at V and 4 bases at J, with 14 bases between the two ends. The CDR3 sequence: CASSYGEDRIYGYTF. CDR3 bases: TGTGCCAGCAGTTACGGCGAAGACCGAATCTATGGCTACACCTTC.

The chain employs TRBV29-1 and TRBJ2-5; TRBD1 might be the D (6 bases). With 7 bases removed from V and 0 bases from J, the gap between germline ends came to 9 bases. The germline CDR1 and CDR2 sequences are SQVTM and ANQGSEA. The CDR3 is made up of 12 amino acids. The CDR3 DNA sequence: TGCAGCGGGCGGACAGACCAAGAGACCCAGTACTTC. Translated: CSGRTDQETQYF.

The chain uses TRBV30 and TRBJ1-2; D is undetermined. V dropped 4 bases and J dropped 0 bases, with 9 bases sitting between them. This CDR3 is 13 amino acids long. CDR1 and CDR2 (germline): GTSNPN, SVGIG (reference sequence). The CDR3 here is CAWTPTANYGYTF. The CDR3 region has the DNA TGTGCCTGGACCCCGACTGCTAACTATGGCTACACCTTC.

This clonotype showed up many times. The V and J genes are TRBV7-2 and TRBJ2-7; D could derive from TRBD1 or TRBD2 (6 bases each). V was cut by 1 base and J by 4 bases, with 11 bases left in between. The CDR3 runs 14 residues. CDR1 is SGHTA and CDR2 is FQGNSA in the germline V gene. The CDR3 reads CASSLEKGGYEQYV. CDR3 in DNA: TGTGCCAGCAGCTTAGAGAAGGGGGGTTACGAGCAGTACGTC.

The V and J genes are TRBV7-3 and TRBJ2-1; D tentatively reads TRBD1 or TRBD2 (6 bases each). Germline-derived CDR1 and CDR2 are SGHTA and FQGTGA. The CDR3 runs 15 residues. Trimming stripped 1 base from V and 2 bases from J, with 9 bases between. CDR3 amino acids: CASSLIGGPYNEQFF. CDR3 bases: TGTGCCAGCAGCTTAATAGGGGGGCCCTACAATGAGCAGTTCTTC.

This clonotype has only one observation. This sequence joins TRBV4-1 and TRBJ2-5, with 9 nucleotides matching TRBD1. The J segment lost 1 base and the V segment lost 2 bases, leaving 2 bases of the junction unmatched. CDR3 length equals 15 residues. The germline gives CDR1 MGHRA, CDR2 YSYEKL. DNA of the CDR3: TGCGCCAGCAGCCAAACGGACAGGGGCCAAGAGACCCAGTACTTC. Residues: CASSQTDRGQETQYF.

This clonotype appeared many times. The chain employs TRBV7-8 and TRBJ1-1; 10 bases are shared with TRBD1. The V segment lost 5 bases and the J segment 3 bases; nucleotides outside the gene matches: 3. The CDR3 has 14 residues. The germline gives CDR1 SGHVS, CDR2 FQNEAQ. The CDR3 region has the DNA TGTGCCAGCAGCCCAGGACAGGGGGACACTGAAGCTTTCTTT. It yields the protein CASSPGQGDTEAFF.

With respect to this clonotype: A much larger clone lies one base from this, so it may be a read error. The rearrangement links TRBV6-1 to TRBJ2-1; D may be TRBD2 (6 bases). From germline, CDR1 is MNHNS and CDR2 SASEGT. The CDR3 runs to 15 residues. The CDR3 spells CAGSSAGSSYNEQFF. The CDR3 DNA reads TGTGCCGGCAGCAGTGCGGGGTCCTCCTACAATGAGCAGTTCTTC.

The rearrangement joins TRBV20-1 to TRBJ2-2, with D unresolved. The CDR3 is 14 residues long. Per germline, CDR1 DFQATT and CDR2 SNEGSKA (reference sequence). Trimming took off 0 bases at V and 5 bases at J, with 10 bases between the two ends. The CDR3: CSARDSWRTGELFF. CDR3 coding DNA: TGCAGTGCTAGAGATAGTTGGCGAACCGGGGAGCTGTTTTTT.

There are a few counts of this clonotype. J is TRBJ2-3 and V is TRBV7-3; D is possibly TRBD1 or TRBD2 (8 bases each). The V end lost 5 bases, the J end lost 5 bases, and 26 bases lay between the germline ends. Germline assignment: CDR1 SGHTA and CDR2 FQGTGA. The CDR3 runs 18 residues. The CDR3 DNA sequence: TGTGCCAGCAGCCCCAGGGGGCAGACTAGCGAGCAAAGAGATACGCAGTATTTT. As protein: CASSPRGQTSEQRDTQYF.